This T cell receptor (beta chain) comes out of a study of post-analysis software for immune sequencing data. Study details: The cohort encompassed relapsing-remitting, secondary progressive and progressive-relapsing multiple sclerosis disease courses. General study points: About five TRBV segments (TRBV5-6, TRBV5-1 and TRBV20-1 among them) occurred more frequently in patients than in controls. Comparison with controls showed significantly lower normalized Chao1 diversity in multiple sclerosis patients.

CDR1 and CDR2 (germline): DFQATT, SNEGSKA (reference sequence). This CDR3 comprises 16 residues. V was clipped by 2 bases and J by 0 bases, with 17 bases between them. Only a few counts were recorded for this clonotype. Its antigen is undetermined. Unique molecular identifiers were present in the TCR beta cDNA libraries. TCRdb redid the calling of the PCR reads with MiXCR, one entry per CDR3 protein. The data show under 200,000 distinct CDR3 sequences, around 34% seen once. The rearrangement links TRBV20-1 to TRBJ2-7; D not resolved. Sequenced material: blood, taken after autologous hematopoietic stem cell transplantation. This receptor was identified in a girl aged 5 to 17 with multiple sclerosis. The CDR3 region has the DNA TGCAGTGCTAGAACCCCAAGGCCAGGAGACTCCTACGAGCAGTACTTC. Its translation is CSARTPRPGDSYEQYF.